One and the same sample provided the 5 T cell receptor beta chains below, sequenced in a study of Siglec-9 on CD8 T cells in melanoma. The repertoire was sequenced with immunoSEQ multiplex PCR; TCRdb's copy has only in-frame clones and lacks some. Its table lists about two dozen clones. Sequencing used Siglec-9- CD8+ T cells sorted from the tumor. The receptors were sampled from a human donor with melanoma.

The chain employs TRBV21-1 and TRBJ1-1. TRBV21-1 is marked as a pseudogene. There are 16 residues in the CDR3. The CDR3 spells CASRAGLATIRTEAFF. DNA for the CDR3: TGTGCCAGCAGAGCGGGCTTAGCTACAATTCGCACTGAAGCTTTCTTT.

The chain joins TRBV4-3 to TRBJ2-7; D call uncertain. CDR1 is LGHNA, CDR2 YSLEER, per germline. V shed 1 base and J shed 0 bases, with 4 bases lying between them. This CDR3 is 13 amino acids long. In nucleotides, the CDR3 is TGCGCCAGCAGCCAAGGCATCTCCTACGAGCAGTACTTC. Amino acid sequence: CASSQGISYEQYF.

The J gene is TRBJ2-7, the V gene TRBV19; D possibly corresponds to TRBD2 (6 bases). The V and J ends lost 7 bases and 5 bases respectively, with 18 bases between them. CDR1 LNHDA and CDR2 SQIVND come from the germline V gene (reference sequence). The CDR3 loop spans 14 amino acids. The CDR3 DNA follows: TGTGCCAGTACCCCCGGGCCCGGGGGAGACGAGCAGTACTTC. Amino acid sequence: CASTPGPGGDEQYF.

The chain combines TRBV30 with TRBJ1-1; unclear D gene. V gave up 3 bases and J gave up 1 base, with 18 bases separating them. Germline V gene lookup returns CDR1 GTSNPN and CDR2 SVGIG (reference sequence). The CDR3 is made up of 16 amino acids. This CDR3 is CAWRRRWHLANTEAFF. The CDR3 nucleotides read TGTGCCTGGAGGAGGAGGTGGCATCTGGCGAACACTGAAGCTTTCTTT.

The chain links TRBV7-3 to TRBJ2-6; D remains ambiguous. This CDR3 region has 17 residues. Trimming stripped 5 bases from V and 5 bases from J, with 19 bases between. Per germline, CDR1 SGHTA and CDR2 FQGTGA. CDR3 sequence: CASSEICLQSRANVLTF. DNA of the CDR3: TGTGCCAGCAGCGAAATATGCTTACAAAGTCGGGCCAACGTCCTGACTTTC.